These 7 T cell receptor beta chains were sequenced from one sample in a study of regulatory T cells in long-lasting Graves disease. Time point given: newly diagnosed GD, antithyroid drugs for less than 3 months. Researchers made the TCR library from RNA that was extracted from PBMCs. In building TCR beta libraries, iRepertoire HTBI primers were used together with Arm-PCR of CDR3 regions. TCRdb reprocessed the multiplex PCR reads with MiXCR, giving one entry per CDR3 protein. The sample includes approximately 490,000 distinct CDR3 sequences, around 15% of them seen just once. The same sample was also used in a study of T cells in Graves' hyperthyroidism and ophthalmopathy.

Sequencing was performed on peripheral blood mononuclear cells (PBMCs), taken at new diagnosis, from a patient treated with antithyroid drugs. These receptors were obtained from a man between 35 and 55 years old with Graves disease.

The sample holds a few counts of this clonotype. V gene TRBV27 combines with J gene TRBJ2-1, with TRBD2 matching 8 bases. Germline-derived CDR1 and CDR2 are MNHEY and SMNVEV (reference sequence). This CDR3 is built from 14 residues. Trimming at V came to 3 bases and at J to 5 bases, leaving 3 bases not matched to a gene. CDR3: CASSFTSGDNEQFF. CDR3 bases: TGTGCCAGCAGTTTTACTAGCGGAGACAATGAGCAGTTCTTC.

Details on this clonotype: A much larger clonotype is one base distant, so this may be a read error. The chain combines TRBV20-1 with TRBJ1-1; D is uncertain. The CDR3 consists of 14 residues. CDR1 is DFQATT, CDR2 SNEGSKA, per germline (reference sequence). The CDR3 DNA reads TGCGGTGCTAGAGATCCGAGGGTTTACGGTGAAGCTTTCTTT. Protein product: CGARDPRVYGEAFF.

V usage is TRBV7-2 and J usage is TRBJ1-6; the D is unclear. Germline assignment: CDR1 SGHTA and CDR2 FQGNSA. The CDR3 length is 13 residues. V lost 5 bases and J 14 bases, leaving 16 bases between the germline ends. CDR3 DNA sequence: TGTGCCAGCAGCCAAGGTACAGCCACTTCCCTCCACTTT. It is translated as CASSQGTATSLHF.

In its sample, this clonotype was seen many times. This sequence joins TRBV6-1 and TRBJ2-7; TRBD1 matches 7 bases. V was pared by 8 bases and J by 6 bases, with 13 bases of the junction left unmatched. This CDR3 is 14 amino acids long. Germline V gives CDR1 MNHNS, CDR2 SASEGT. As DNA, the CDR3 is TGTGCCAGCTTGGGGGACAGACGAACCCTCGAGCAGTACTTC. Its translation is CASLGDRRTLEQYF.

At least ten counts were recorded for this clonotype. This sequence joins TRBV20-1 and TRBJ2-1, with TRBD2 matching over 12 bases. The CDR3 totals 14 residues. Trimming cost V 4 bases and J 7 bases; bases outside gene matches: 5. Germline values: CDR1 DFQATT, CDR2 SNEGSKA (reference sequence). The CDR3 spells CSATSGRAENEQFF. CDR3 sequence (DNA): TGCAGTGCTACTAGCGGGAGGGCCGAGAATGAGCAGTTCTTC.

The chain combines TRBV28 with TRBJ2-7, with 7 bases lining up with TRBD1. Germline V CDR1 and CDR2: MDHEN, SYDVKM. There are 16 residues in the CDR3. Germline trimming cut 5 bases from V and 3 bases from J; bases unmatched to any gene: 13. CDR3 loop: CASSNPGTATYYEQYF. The CDR3, as DNA: TGTGCCAGCAGTAATCCCGGGACAGCCACCTACTACGAGCAGTACTTC.

This clonotype was found many times. The rearrangement uses TRBV7-2 and TRBJ1-1; tentatively, D is TRBD1 (6 bases). Germline CDR1 SGHTA, CDR2 FQGNSA. CDR3 size: 13 residues. Trimming removed 7 bases at V and 2 bases at J, with 11 bases between. CDR3 sequence reads: CASTPGANTEAFF. CDR3 DNA sequence: TGTGCCAGCACCCCGGGGGCCAACACTGAAGCTTTCTTT.